The 13 T cell receptor beta chains in this list originate from one sample, sequenced in a study of blood T cell repertoires in COVID-19. Profiling relied on immunoSEQ multiplex PCR, and the TCRdb table lists in-frame clones only, not all of them. The table includes 240,000 or so clones, 80% to 90% detected once. The source material was peripheral blood. Every receptor here comes from a woman of 80 years or more with COVID-19, enrolled during active disease.

This chain uses TRBV6-5 with TRBJ2-7; D might be TRBD1 (5 bases). CDR1 and CDR2 (germline): MNHEY, SVGAGI. The length of the CDR3 is 13 residues. V dropped 7 bases and J dropped 5 bases, with 15 bases sitting between them. CDR3 bases: TGTGCCAGCACTAGGGGTACTTGGGACGAGCAGTACTTC. Amino acids: CASTRGTWDEQYF.

The chain uses TRBV5-1 and TRBJ1-2; 9 nucleotides line up with TRBD1. The V gene's germline CDR1 is SGHRS and CDR2 YFSETQ. Unmatched junction bases numbered 3, after V lost 4 bases and J lost 2 bases. CDR3 size: 14 residues. CDR3 residues: CASSPGQGNYGYTF. CDR3 in DNA: TGCGCCAGCAGCCCAGGACAGGGGAACTATGGCTACACCTTC.

As DNA, the CDR3 is TGTGCCAGTAGTATAACAGCGGGACAAACCTACAATGAGCAGTTCTTC. Translating it yields CASSITAGQTYNEQFF. The V gene is TRBV19, the J gene TRBJ2-1; a possible D gene is TRBD2 (7 bases). Trimming removed 2 bases at V and 2 bases at J, with 13 bases between. The V gene's germline CDR1 is LNHDA and CDR2 SQIVND (reference sequence). The CDR3 runs 16 residues.

The chain recombines TRBV9 with TRBJ2-2; tentative D call: TRBD2 (5 bases). The CDR3 sequence is 15 residues long. The germline CDR1 and CDR2 sequences are SGDLS and YYNGEE. Deletions cut 4 bases from V and 0 bases from J, with 10 bases between. The CDR3 DNA follows: TGTGCCAGCAGCCTCGGGGTCCCGAACACCGGGGAGCTGTTTTTT. It is translated as CASSLGVPNTGELFF.

The V gene is TRBV3-1 (or the pseudogene TRBV3-2), the J gene TRBJ1-1, with a tentative D call TRBD1 (5 bases). Trimming left V 1 base short and J 8 bases short, with 11 bases between. The germline CDR1 and CDR2 sequences are LGHDT and YNNKEL (reference sequence). This CDR3 is built from 13 residues. The CDR3 bases are TGTGCCAGCAGCCAAGCCGACAGCTCCGAAGCTTTCTTT. Translated, it gives CASSQADSSEAFF.

The chain joins TRBV20-1 to TRBJ2-7; D is ambiguous. Germline CDR1 is DFQATT and CDR2 is SNEGSKA (reference sequence). Between the trimmed V and J ends, which lost 0 bases and 3 bases, there was a span of 3 bases. CDR3 size: 11 residues. CDR3 region: CSARDGYEQYF. Written as DNA, the CDR3 is TGCAGTGCTAGAGACGGCTACGAGCAGTACTTC.

The chain is built from TRBV11-2 and TRBJ2-2; 8 nucleotides align to TRBD2. CDR3 size: 15 residues. V shed 4 bases and J 2 bases; nucleotides not matched to a gene: 3. Germline loops: CDR1 SGHAT, CDR2 FQNNGV. CDR3 amino acids: CASSSAGANTGELFF. CDR3 bases: TGTGCCAGCAGCTCAGCGGGAGCTAACACCGGGGAGCTGTTTTTT.

The genes are TRBV5-6 and TRBJ2-1; possibly TRBD2 for D (6 bases). The CDR3 loop spans 14 amino acids. From germline, CDR1 is SGHDT and CDR2 YYEEEE. Trimming pared 7 bases from V and 0 bases from J, leaving 11 bases between. The CDR3 reads CASGGLSSYNEQFF. The CDR3 DNA is TGTGCCAGCGGGGGGTTAAGCTCCTACAATGAGCAGTTCTTC.

The CDR3 loop reads CASSPGTGPNGYTF. The CDR3, as DNA: TGTGCCAGCTCGCCCGGGACAGGTCCCAATGGCTACACCTTC. This chain joins TRBV18 and TRBJ1-2; 8 bases align to TRBD1. There are 14 residues in the CDR3. The V gene's germline CDR1 is KGHSH and CDR2 LQKENI. With 6 bases clipped from V and 6 bases from J, the junction kept 9 bases outside the gene matches.

The chain combines TRBV6-2 or TRBV6-3 with TRBJ1-1; D call uncertain. Germline CDR1 reads MNHEY; CDR2 reads SVGEGT. The CDR3 has 17 residues. Trimming stripped 2 bases from V and 0 bases from J, with 16 bases between. The CDR3 sequence: CASSYGTIRGMNTEAFF. Here the CDR3 DNA reads TGTGCCAGCAGTTACGGCACAATCCGGGGAATGAACACTGAAGCTTTCTTT.

The chain links TRBV5-4 to TRBJ2-4; weak D call: TRBD2 (5 bases). The CDR3 covers 17 residues. Trimming left V 4 bases short and J 0 bases short, with 17 bases between. CDR1 is SGHNT, CDR2 YYREEE, per germline (reference sequence). The CDR3 protein is CASSTIELGVAKNIQYF. CDR3 sequence (DNA): TGTGCCAGCAGCACTATTGAACTGGGAGTAGCCAAAAACATTCAGTACTTC.

The chain links TRBV2 to TRBJ2-1; 9 bases align to TRBD2. Germline CDR1 and CDR2: SNHLY and FYNNEI. V shed 4 bases, J shed 8 bases, and the junction held 6 bases outside the gene matches. The CDR3 consists of 14 residues. The chain's CDR3 is CASSAASGEDEQFF. The CDR3 nucleotides read TGTGCCAGCAGTGCCGCTAGCGGGGAGGATGAGCAGTTCTTC.

V gene TRBV7-2 combines with J gene TRBJ1-1, with D possibly matching TRBD1 (6 bases). The CDR3 spans 16 residues. The germline V gene encodes CDR1 SGHTA and CDR2 FQGNSA. V gave up 2 bases and J gave up 6 bases, with 19 bases separating them. CDR3 region: CASSLFGGPDRPEAFF. The DNA for the CDR3 is TGTGCCAGCAGCTTATTTGGGGGCCCAGACAGGCCTGAAGCTTTCTTT.